A single sample gave rise to the 10 T cell receptor beta chains below, sequenced in a study of blood T cell repertoires in COVID-19. Sequencing used immunoSEQ multiplex PCR; TCRdb keeps in-frame clones, though not all of them. The sample contains tens of thousands of clones, about 86% of which appear only once. Sequencing used peripheral blood. The receptor source for this set is a woman of 80 years or more in a cohort sampled during active or convalescent COVID-19.

V is TRBV7-2 and J is TRBJ2-5; D uncertain. From germline, CDR1 is SGHTA and CDR2 FQGNSA. The CDR3 has 13 residues. The V gene lost 0 bases and the J gene lost 5 bases, with 7 bases spanning the gap. CDR3 loop: CASSLAFGETQYF. CDR3 coding DNA: TGTGCCAGCAGCTTAGCGTTCGGGGAGACCCAGTACTTC.

This clone is a singleton in its sample. The V and J genes are TRBV16 and TRBJ1-3; D is ambiguous. This CDR3 region has 13 residues. Per the germline V gene, CDR1 is KGHSY and CDR2 is FQNENV. V was pared by 4 bases and J by 4 bases, with 8 bases between. The CDR3 region is CASSPHEGNTIYF. The CDR3 nucleotides are TGTGCCAGCAGCCCCCACGAGGGAAACACCATATATTTT. Combining the CDR3 with reference TRBV16 and TRBJ1-3 gives the whole variable domain GEEVAQTPKHLVRGEGQKAKLYCAPIKGHSYVFWYQQVLKNEFKFLISFQNENVFDETGMPKERFSAKCLPNSPCSLEIQATKLEDSAVYFCASSPHEGNTIYFGEGSWLTVV.

J is TRBJ1-6 and V is TRBV10-2; no clear D gene. CDR1 is WSHSY, CDR2 SAAADI, per germline. This CDR3 is built from 14 residues. V was trimmed by 6 bases and J by 9 bases, leaving 15 bases between them. CDR3 in amino acids: CASREDTSSSPLHF. The CDR3 nucleotides read TGCGCCAGCAGGGAAGACACGTCGAGTTCACCCCTCCACTTT.

This clone has more than one count but fewer than ten. The V and J genes are TRBV7-6 and TRBJ2-1; D is perhaps TRBD2 (5 bases). CDR3 length equals 15 residues. The germline V gene has CDR1 SGHVS and CDR2 FNYEAQ. The V end was cut by 1 base, the J end by 5 bases, with 12 bases between. The DNA for the CDR3 is TGTGCCAGCAGCTTAGTCCCGGGGAAAAACAATGAGCAGTTCTTC. This codes for CASSLVPGKNNEQFF. The full variable domain, completed using reference TRBV7-6 and TRBJ2-1, is GAGVSQSPRYKVTKRGQDVALRCDPISGHVSLYWYRQALGQGPEFLTYFNYEAQQDKSGLPNDRFSAERPEGSISTLTIQRTEQRDSAMYRCASSLVPGKNNEQFFGPGTRLTVL.

The chain has TRBV28 and TRBJ1-5; tentatively, D is TRBD1 (5 bases). V lost 6 bases to trimming and J lost 0 bases, with 12 bases between them. This CDR3 is 15 amino acids long. The germline V gene has CDR1 MDHEN and CDR2 SYDVKM. CDR3 DNA: TGTGCCAGCAGGTTTATGCAGGGTAGCAATCAGCCCCAGCATTTT. This codes for CASRFMQGSNQPQHF.

The rearrangement links TRBV28 to TRBJ1-5; TRBD1 is a possible D gene (6 bases). Germline V CDR1 and CDR2: MDHEN, SYDVKM. The CDR3 spans 14 residues. Trimming took 5 bases from V and 1 from J, leaving 9 bases between them. The CDR3 nucleotides read TGTGCCAGCAGTCAGGGGACAAGCAATCAGCCCCAGCATTTT. This encodes CASSQGTSNQPQHF.

This chain uses TRBV28 with TRBJ1-2, with 9 bases identical to TRBD1. The V gene end was trimmed by 2 bases and the J gene end by 8 bases; junction bases not matched to a gene: 6. CDR1 is MDHEN and CDR2 is SYDVKM in the germline V gene. The CDR3 has 14 residues. The CDR3 bases are TGTGCCAGCAGTTTAATTGGACAGGGGCAAGGCTACACCTTC. Protein product: CASSLIGQGQGYTF.

This chain links TRBV5-1 with TRBJ2-5, with 15 bases matching TRBD2. Germline CDR1 SGHRS, CDR2 YFSETQ. This CDR3 comprises 15 residues. The trim removed 4 bases at V and 5 bases at J, leaving 3 bases unmatched. CDR3 sequence (DNA): TGCGCCAGCAGCGTGGGACTAGCGGGAGGTGAGACCCAGTACTTC. Translated: CASSVGLAGGETQYF.

CDR3 in amino acids: CASRPGLQTQYF. CDR3 nucleotide sequence: TGTGCCAGCAGACCGGGACTGCAGACGCAGTATTTT. The chain recombines TRBV12-3 or TRBV12-4 with TRBJ2-3, with D perhaps TRBD2 (6 bases). CDR3 length: 12 amino acids. Trimming took off 6 bases at V and 9 bases at J, with 13 bases between the two ends.

The gene calls are TRBV2 and TRBJ2-3, with 8 positions matching TRBD1. With V trimmed by 6 bases and J by 2 bases, 4 bases remained unmatched. Germline assignment: CDR1 SNHLY and CDR2 FYNNEI. The CDR3 totals 14 residues. CDR3 bases: TGTGCCAGCAGCCGGGACAGGTACACAGATACGCAGTATTTT. Translating gives CASSRDRYTDTQYF. The full variable domain, its missing parts supplied by reference TRBV2 and TRBJ2-3, is EPEVTQTPSHQVTQMGQEVILRCVPISNHLYFYWYRQILGQKVEFLVSFYNNEISEKSEIFDDQFSVERPDGSNFTLKIRSTKLEDSAMYFCASSRDRYTDTQYFGPGTRLTVL.